These 12 T cell receptor beta chains came from one sample sequenced in a study of HIV-infected patients and healthy controls. TCRdb re-called the 5' RACE reads through MiXCR, storing one row per CDR3 protein. The sample has 60,000 to 75,000 distinct CDR3 sequences, roughly a sixth seen once. Input material: CD4+ T cells from blood. The receptors stem from a human donor in good health.

This clonotype has only a few counts. V gene TRBV6-1 combines with J gene TRBJ1-6; maybe TRBD1 (5 bases). Trimming removed 8 bases at V and 7 bases at J, with 15 bases between. CDR1 is MNHNS, CDR2 SASEGT, per germline. This CDR3 is 14 amino acids long. The DNA of the CDR3 is TGTGCCAGCGGAACGGGGACGCAAAATTCACCCCTCCACTTT. Its protein product is CASGTGTQNSPLHF.

This clonotype was seen a few times. The genes are TRBV20-1 and TRBJ1-2; 7 bases are a match to TRBD1. Germline V lookup: CDR1 DFQATT, CDR2 SNEGSKA (reference sequence). With V trimmed by 6 bases and J by 5 bases, 12 bases remained unmatched. The CDR3 runs 14 residues. The CDR3 coding sequence is TGCAGTGCCGCGACAGGGCGGGTCCCTTATGGCTACACCTTC. This codes for CSAATGRVPYGYTF.

CDR3 amino acids: CASSLTSGGPGEQFF. DNA for the CDR3: TGTGCCAGCTCCCTAACTAGCGGGGGGCCGGGTGAGCAGTTCTTC. This chain links TRBV18 with TRBJ2-1, with TRBD2 matching over 12 bases. Germline V lookup: CDR1 KGHSH, CDR2 LQKENI. The CDR3 runs to 15 residues. Unmatched junction bases numbered 9, after V lost 6 bases and J lost 9 bases.

The chain carries TRBV12-3 or TRBV12-4 and TRBJ2-6; D is unresolved. The CDR3 length is 15 residues. V lost 7 bases, J lost 0 bases, and 10 bases lay in between. CDR3 amino acids: CASTFGSSGANVLTF. CDR3 sequence (DNA): TGTGCCAGCACCTTCGGGTCCTCTGGGGCCAACGTCCTGACTTTC.

In its sample, this clonotype was seen many times. The V call is TRBV7-2, the J call TRBJ1-1, with D maybe TRBD1 (5 bases). V dropped 5 bases and J dropped 10 bases, with 20 bases sitting between them. The CDR3 has 14 residues. CDR1 is SGHTA, CDR2 FQGNSA, per germline. CDR3 protein: CASSLEGTLRLAFF. CDR3 nucleotides: TGTGCCAGCAGCCTAGAGGGGACCCTCCGGTTAGCTTTCTTT.

The genes are TRBV7-2 and TRBJ2-1; a possible D gene is TRBD2 (5 bases). The CDR3 is 15 amino acids. Germline lookup yields CDR1 SGHTA and CDR2 FQGNSA. V was cut by 5 bases and J by 9 bases, with 20 bases left in between. The CDR3 loop is CASSRAEPPLGEQFF. The CDR3 DNA follows: TGTGCCAGCAGCCGAGCGGAACCCCCCCTGGGTGAGCAGTTCTTC.

The table lists this clonotype with a few counts. In DNA, the CDR3 is TGTGCCAGCACCACCACCCCCGGGACTAGCGGCGGTTGGAGGACCGGGGAGCTGTTTTTT. Translation: CASTTTPGTSGGWRTGELFF. The rearrangement joins TRBV28 to TRBJ2-2; 11 nucleotides align to TRBD2. CDR3 length: 20 amino acids. Trimming at V came to 7 bases and at J to 5 bases, leaving 21 bases not matched to a gene. CDR1 and CDR2 from the germline V gene are MDHEN and SYDVKM. Based on the CDR3 plus reference TRBV28 and TRBJ2-2, the full variable domain is DVKVTQSSRYLVKRTGEKVFLECVQDMDHENMFWYRQDPGLGLRLIYFSYDVKMKEKGDIPEGYSVSREKKERFSLILESASTNQTSMYLCASTTTPGTSGGWRTGELFFGEGSRLTVL.

This clonotype was counted between two and nine times. This chain uses TRBV7-2 with TRBJ1-6, with 9 bases identical to TRBD1. Germline-derived CDR1 and CDR2 are SGHTA and FQGNSA. This CDR3 is built from 16 residues. The V segment lost 1 base and the J segment 7 bases; nucleotides outside the gene matches: 5. The DNA for the CDR3 is TGTGCCAGCAGCTTAGGGGGGACAGGGCTCAATTCACCCCTCCACTTT. This encodes CASSLGGTGLNSPLHF.

This clonotype was seen ten or more times. The chain recombines TRBV6-1 with TRBJ2-7; D remains ambiguous. Germline CDR1 and CDR2: MNHNS and SASEGT. V was clipped by 8 bases and J by 3 bases, with 5 bases between them. This CDR3 comprises 10 residues. This CDR3 reads CASSFYEQYF. The DNA for the CDR3 is TGTGCCAGCTCTTTCTACGAGCAGTACTTC.

There are many counts of this clonotype. The V call is TRBV20-1, the J call TRBJ1-2, with D perhaps matching TRBD1 (6 bases). Per germline, CDR1 DFQATT and CDR2 SNEGSKA (reference sequence). V was clipped by 3 bases and J by 3 bases, with 20 bases between them. CDR3 length: 16 amino acids. In DNA form, the CDR3 reads TGCAGTGCTAGGAAGGGTATTGGGGGCGAATACTATGGCTACACCTTC. Amino acid sequence: CSARKGIGGEYYGYTF.

This clonotype appeared a few times. The chain links TRBV9 to TRBJ1-2; D remains ambiguous. This CDR3 is 14 amino acids long. CDR1 SGDLS and CDR2 YYNGEE come from the germline V gene. Trimming took 4 bases from V and 0 from J, leaving 10 bases between them. CDR3 region: CASSLRTANYGYTF. The CDR3 coding sequence is TGTGCCAGCAGCTTGCGGACCGCTAACTATGGCTACACCTTC.

This clonotype was counted a few times. The J gene is TRBJ1-3, the V gene TRBV20-1, with D possibly being TRBD1 (5 bases). Germline CDR1 is DFQATT and CDR2 is SNEGSKA (reference sequence). This CDR3 has 14 amino acids. Between the trimmed V and J ends, which lost 5 bases and 2 bases, there was a span of 13 bases. The chain's CDR3 is CSAQRGKPGNTIYF. The CDR3 DNA sequence: TGCAGTGCTCAAAGGGGAAAGCCTGGAAACACCATATATTTT.